Detailed here is one T cell receptor beta chain. The data originate from a study of blood T cell repertoires in COVID-19. At the level of the study: Sites in the United States, Italy and Spain provided acute and convalescent COVID-19 samples. The cDNA or gDNA used as material had been derived from T cells, B-cell-depleted T cells, or PBMCs.

CDR1 SGHKS and CDR2 YYEKEE come from the germline V gene (reference sequence). V was cut by 4 bases and J by 0 bases, with 7 bases left in between. The CDR3 runs to 14 residues. Original handling: Nucleated cell number was recorded as an estimate derived from reference gene primer amplification. Sequenced by immunoSEQ multiplex PCR; TCRdb stores in-frame clones only, minus some. V and J calls and clone size come straight from that table; D and trimming were deduced from the DNA. The sample includes under 70,000 clones, around nine tenths of them seen just once. The sample was peripheral blood. The V call is TRBV5-5, the J call TRBJ1-4; D is uncertain. This clonotype was obtained from a man between 45 and 60 years old with acute or convalescent COVID-19. CDR3 DNA sequence: TGTGCCAGCAGCCCCAGAACAACTAATGAAAAACTGTTTTTT. It yields the protein CASSPRTTNEKLFF.